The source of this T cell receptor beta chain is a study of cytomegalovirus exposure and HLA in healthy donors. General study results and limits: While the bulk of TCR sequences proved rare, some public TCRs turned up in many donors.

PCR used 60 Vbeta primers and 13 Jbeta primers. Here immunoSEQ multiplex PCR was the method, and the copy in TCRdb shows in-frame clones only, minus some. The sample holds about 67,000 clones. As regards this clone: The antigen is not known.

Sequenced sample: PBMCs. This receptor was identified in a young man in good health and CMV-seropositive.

The CDR3 DNA reads TGTGCCAGCAGAAGGACTAGCGGGAGCTCCTACGAGCAGTACTTC. Translated, it gives CASRRTSGSSYEQYF. The V call is TRBV5-8, the J call TRBJ2-5; 13 bases agree with TRBD2. The DNA matches TRBJ2-7 better at its end, which makes the J call doubtful. The CDR3 sequence is 15 residues long. The V gene's germline CDR1 is SGHTS and CDR2 YDEGEE.